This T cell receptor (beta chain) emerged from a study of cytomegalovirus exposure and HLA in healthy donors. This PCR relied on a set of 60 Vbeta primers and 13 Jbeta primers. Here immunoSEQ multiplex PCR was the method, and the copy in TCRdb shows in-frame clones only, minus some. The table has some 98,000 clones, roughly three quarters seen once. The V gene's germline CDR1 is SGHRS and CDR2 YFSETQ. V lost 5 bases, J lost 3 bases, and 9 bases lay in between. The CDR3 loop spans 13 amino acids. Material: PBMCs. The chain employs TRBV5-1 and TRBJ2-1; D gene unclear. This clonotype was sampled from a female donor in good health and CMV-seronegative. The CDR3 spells CASSFPLYNEQFF. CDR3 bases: TGCGCCAGCAGTTTTCCCCTCTACAATGAGCAGTTCTTC.